The T cell receptor beta chain described here comes from a study of blood T cells in healthy people across ages. Study findings and constraints: Per-million-T-cell TCR beta diversity fell roughly linearly with age.

The CDR3 length is 12 residues. With 2 bases removed from V and 7 bases from J, the gap between germline ends came to 9 bases. Germline CDR1 SNHLY, CDR2 FYNNEI. Per sample, a minimum of 6 million PBMCs were isolated. Alongside a J-beta primer mix, a sample-barcoded 5' primer served in a second PCR lasting roughly 7 to 11 cycles. Sequencing of every sample gave 2.5 million or more CDR3-containing paired-end reads. TCRdb processed the 5' RACE reads anew with MiXCR; each CDR3 protein has one entry. The sample includes more than 1,400,000 distinct CDR3 sequences, around 42% of them seen just once. Concerning this clonotype itself: What it recognizes is unknown.

Sequencing was performed on blood. This TCR derives from a woman in her late teens or twenties in good health. The chain carries TRBV2 and TRBJ2-7, with D uncertain. The CDR3 bases are TGTGCCAGCAGTGAATTGAGCCAGGAGCAGTACTTC. Protein: CASSELSQEQYF. Together with reference TRBV2 and TRBJ2-7, the CDR3 gives the full variable domain: EPEVTQTPSHQVTQMGQEVILRCVPISNHLYFYWYRQILGQKVEFLVSFYNNEISEKSEIFDDQFSVERPDGSNFTLKIRSTKLEDSAMYFCASSELSQEQYFGPGTRLTVT.